The 14 T cell receptor beta chains in this list originate from one sample, sequenced in a study of cytomegalovirus exposure and HLA in healthy donors. PCR employed 60 Vbeta and 13 Jbeta primers. Generated by immunoSEQ multiplex PCR, the TCRdb table keeps only in-frame clones and is missing some. Among about 150,000 clones, approximately 80% were seen once, and the ten largest hold 6.6%. Material for sequencing was PBMCs. These receptors were collected from a woman in her forties or fifties in good health and CMV-seropositive.

The rearrangement links TRBV5-1 to TRBJ2-3, with TRBD2 matching over 14 bases. CDR3 length: 18 amino acids. J gave up 2 bases and V 3 bases, and 8 bases lay outside the gene matches. Germline-derived CDR1 and CDR2 are SGHRS and YFSETQ. The CDR3 nucleotides read TGCGCCAGCAGCTCTGGACTAGCGGGGGGAAATTCCACAGATACGCAGTATTTT. Its translation is CASSSGLAGGNSTDTQYF. Based on the CDR3 plus reference TRBV5-1 and TRBJ2-3, the full variable domain is KAGVTQTPRYLIKTRGQQVTLSCSPISGHRSVSWYQQTPGQGLQFLFEYFSETQRNKGNFPGRFSGRQFSNSRSEMNVSTLELGDSALYLCASSSGLAGGNSTDTQYFGPGTRLTVL.

DNA for the CDR3: TGTGCCAGCACCTCGCGGGGGGGAAATTCACCCCTCCACTTT. The encoded protein is CASTSRGGNSPLHF. V usage is TRBV6-5 and J usage is TRBJ1-6, with a possible D match to TRBD1 (5 bases). V gave up 7 bases and J gave up 7 bases, with 14 bases separating them. Germline CDR1 is MNHEY and CDR2 is SVGAGI. The CDR3 loop spans 14 amino acids.

The chain employs TRBV29-1 and TRBJ2-1; 8 bases map to TRBD2. The V segment lost 3 bases and the J segment 0 bases; nucleotides outside the gene matches: 13. CDR1 and CDR2 from the germline V gene are SQVTM and ANQGSEA. The CDR3 is 18 residues long. CDR3 amino acids: CSVDPFERGLSSYNEQFF. The CDR3 coding sequence is TGCAGCGTTGACCCCTTCGAGCGGGGGCTGAGCTCCTACAATGAGCAGTTCTTC.

Only one count was recorded for this clone. The rearrangement links TRBV19 to TRBJ1-5, with a possible D match to TRBD1 (5 bases). CDR1 LNHDA and CDR2 SQIVND come from the germline V gene (reference sequence). There are 14 residues in the CDR3. With 7 bases removed from V and 4 bases from J, the gap between germline ends came to 14 bases. The CDR3 region has the DNA TGTGCCAGTACCCCCGGGACTAATAATCAGCCCCAGCATTTT. Translating it yields CASTPGTNNQPQHF. Full variable domain (rest looked up from reference TRBV19 and TRBJ1-5): DGGITQSPKYLFRKEGQNVTLSCEQNLNHDAMYWYRQDPGQGLRLIYYSQIVNDFQKGDIAEGYSVSREKKESFPLTVTSAQKNPTAFYLCASTPGTNNQPQHFGDGTRLSIL.

CDR3: CASSDFHRGNQPQHF. The CDR3 DNA reads TGTGCCAGCAGTGATTTCCACAGGGGGAATCAGCCCCAGCATTTT. This chain uses TRBV6-1 with TRBJ1-5; 8 bases align to TRBD1. CDR3 length: 15 amino acids. After removal of 3 bases from V and 4 bases from J, the junction contained 5 bases not matched to a gene. Germline CDR1 and CDR2: MNHNS and SASEGT.

The gene calls are TRBV27 and TRBJ2-6; 7 bases match TRBD1. This CDR3 spans 17 amino acids. Germline CDR1 MNHEY, CDR2 SMNVEV (reference sequence). With 4 bases clipped from V and 0 bases from J, the junction kept 6 bases outside the gene matches. The CDR3 sequence: CASSSPGQSSGANVLTF. The CDR3 nucleotides read TGTGCCAGCAGTTCCCCGGGACAGAGCTCTGGGGCCAACGTCCTGACTTTC.

This chain links TRBV9 with TRBJ2-3, with D possibly TRBD2 on 6 matching bases. Germline V gene data show CDR1 as SGDLS and CDR2 as YYNGEE. The CDR3 is 15 residues long. V was trimmed by 0 bases and J by 0 bases, leaving 8 bases between them. The CDR3 nucleotides are TGTGCCAGCAGCGTAGCGGAGGGGAGCACAGATACGCAGTATTTT. Translation: CASSVAEGSTDTQYF.

About this clone: The junction departs from the called germline gene at one end, perhaps through a read error. This rearrangement joins TRBV6-1 to TRBJ1-6; the D is unclear. Germline values: CDR1 MNHNS, CDR2 SASEGT. This CDR3 region has 15 residues. The CDR3 DNA reads as TGTGCCAGCAGGGAAGACGCGGGCAATTATTCACCCCTCCACTTT. Encoded protein: CASREDAGNYSPLHF.

V and J are TRBV6-1 and TRBJ2-1, with TRBD2 identical over 8 bases. The CDR3 is made up of 15 amino acids. Looked up from germline, CDR1 is MNHNS and CDR2 is SASEGT. V gave up 3 bases and J gave up 4 bases; unmatched junction bases: 5. The DNA of the CDR3 is TGTGCCAGCAGTGAGGCGGGGGGCGAGTACAATGAGCAGTTCTTC. Translation gives CASSEAGGEYNEQFF.

The CDR3 reads CSVGQGPDEQYF. CDR3 DNA sequence: TGCAGCGTTGGACAGGGTCCGGACGAGCAGTACTTC. The V and J genes are TRBV29-1 and TRBJ2-7, with TRBD1 identical over 7 bases. J gave up 5 bases and V 4 bases, and 5 bases lay outside the gene matches. The CDR3 is made up of 12 amino acids. Germline lookup yields CDR1 SQVTM and CDR2 ANQGSEA.

The J gene is TRBJ2-1, the V gene TRBV9, with 10 bases fitting TRBD2. Trimming removed 0 bases from V and 8 bases from J; junction bases left unmatched: 5. CDR1 is SGDLS and CDR2 is YYNGEE in the germline V gene. The CDR3 spans 15 residues. The CDR3, as DNA: TGTGCCAGCAGCGTAGGTACTAGCGGGGCAGATGAGCAGTTCTTC. Translation gives CASSVGTSGADEQFF. The variable domain in full, with the rest retrieved from reference TRBV9 and TRBJ2-1, is DSGVTQTPKHLITATGQRVTLRCSPRSGDLSVYWYQQSLDQGLQFLIQYYNGEERAKGNILERFSAQQFPDLHSELNLSSLELGDSALYFCASSVGTSGADEQFFGPGTRLTVL.

The chain's CDR3 is CASSLRGANSPLHF. The CDR3 nucleotides are TGTGCCAGCAGCCTCCGCGGAGCTAATTCACCCCTCCACTTT. The rearrangement joins TRBV14 to TRBJ1-6; D is unclear. The CDR3 runs to 14 residues. Germline-derived CDR1 and CDR2 are SGHDN and FVKESK. The ends were cut back, 4 bases at V and 6 bases at J, with 10 bases in the middle.

The chain has TRBV5-1 and TRBJ1-1; 7 positions match TRBD1. Germline-derived CDR1 and CDR2 are SGHRS and YFSETQ. The trim removed 0 bases at V and 4 bases at J, leaving 3 bases unmatched. The CDR3 loop spans 14 amino acids. CDR3 in DNA: TGCGCCAGCAGCTTGGAGGGGGCAGGCACTGAAGCTTTCTTT. Translated, it gives CASSLEGAGTEAFF.

This chain links TRBV14 with TRBJ1-2, with TRBD1 matching over 9 bases. The CDR3 extends over 14 amino acids. Losses at the gene ends were 3 bases for V and 8 bases for J; bases not matched to a gene: 7. Germline V gene lookup returns CDR1 SGHDN and CDR2 FVKESK. In DNA, the CDR3 is TGTGCCAGCAGCCATTGGGACAGGGTGGTCGGCTACACCTTC. Protein product: CASSHWDRVVGYTF.